This TCR beta chain appears in the sequencing data of a study of response to subunit inactivated influenza vaccine. There are a few counts of this clonotype. TCRdb recomputed calls from the RT-PCR reads with MiXCR, one row per CDR3 protein. The data hold hundreds of thousands of distinct CDR3 sequences, with 25% observed a single time. Germline V gene data show CDR1 as DFQATT and CDR2 as SNEGSKA (reference sequence). With 2 bases clipped from V and 5 bases from J, the junction kept 9 bases outside the gene matches. This CDR3 contains 16 residues. The clonotype originates from a middle-aged man who received an inactivated influenza vaccine. The sample in question was CD4+ T cells sorted from PBMCs, obtained more than 4 days after vaccination. The gene calls are TRBV20-1 and TRBJ2-2; 9 bases align to TRBD2. CDR3 sequence (DNA): TGCAGTGCTAGAACTGCCGGGACTAGCCTGACCGGGGAGCTGTTTTTT. Protein: CSARTAGTSLTGELFF.